The 8 T cell receptor beta chains presented below share a single source sample, sequenced in a study of T cells in localized non-small cell lung cancer. The data were produced by immunoSEQ multiplex PCR, yet TCRdb's version contains in-frame clones alone and is incomplete. Found here are tens of thousands of clones, 70% to 85% of them singletons; the top ten hold under 1.5%. Sample: peripheral blood, taken before any cancer treatment. These receptors were taken from a female donor older than 55 with stage I lung adenocarcinoma.

The chain is built from TRBV7-3 and TRBJ2-1, with a weak D call TRBD1 (6 bases). This CDR3 comprises 16 residues. The V and J ends lost 6 bases and 5 bases respectively, with 20 bases between them. Germline V gene lookup returns CDR1 SGHTA and CDR2 FQGTGA. The CDR3 DNA is TGTGCCAGCAGGTACACGGGACATAGTACCGACAATGAGCAGTTCTTC. This gives the protein CASRYTGHSTDNEQFF.

This chain joins TRBV7-8 and TRBJ1-5, with D perhaps TRBD1 (5 bases). Trimming cost V 5 bases and J 7 bases, with 15 bases left between them. From germline, CDR1 is SGHVS and CDR2 FQNEAQ. This CDR3 region has 14 residues. CDR3 nucleotides: TGTGCCAGCAGCCCCCTGGGGGAAGGCCAGCCCCAGCATTTT. Translation gives CASSPLGEGQPQHF. Based on the CDR3 plus reference TRBV7-8 and TRBJ1-5, the full variable domain is GAGVSQSPRYKVAKRGQDVALRCDPISGHVSLFWYQQALGQGPEFLTYFQNEAQLDKSGLPSDRFFAERPEGSVSTLKIQRTQQEDSAVYLCASSPLGEGQPQHFGDGTRLSIL.

This clone is a singleton in its sample. A junction end diverges from the germline sequence, so it may reflect a read error. V usage is TRBV20-1 and J usage is TRBJ1-2; D is ambiguous. Germline assignment: CDR1 DFQATT and CDR2 SNEGSKA (reference sequence). There are 8 residues in the CDR3. CDR3 nucleotides: TGCAGTGCCACCGGGAGAGCCTTC. Residues: CSATGRAF.

This chain links TRBV7-9 with TRBJ1-1; D remains ambiguous. The CDR3 contains 17 residues. Trimming shortened V by 3 bases and J by 4 bases, and 21 bases separated the two germline ends. From germline, CDR1 is SEHNR and CDR2 FQNEAQ (reference sequence). CDR3 in amino acids: CASSFNIRTESGTEAFF. DNA of the CDR3: TGTGCCAGCAGCTTTAATATACGTACGGAGAGTGGCACTGAAGCTTTCTTT.

The chain links TRBV18 to TRBJ2-6; D gene unclear. The germline V gene encodes CDR1 KGHSH and CDR2 LQKENI. This CDR3 spans 16 amino acids. V was cut by 0 bases and J by 0 bases, with 6 bases left in between. The CDR3 loop reads CASSPPELSGANVLTF. CDR3 nucleotide sequence: TGTGCCAGCTCACCACCTGAGCTCTCTGGGGCCAACGTCCTGACTTTC.

V gene TRBV5-1 combines with J gene TRBJ2-1, with 10 bases aligning to TRBD2. Germline CDR1 and CDR2: SGHRS and YFSETQ. The trim removed 6 bases at V and 4 bases at J, leaving 16 bases unmatched. This CDR3 spans 18 amino acids. The CDR3 here is CASTLYSSGGAGYNEQFF. The DNA of the CDR3 is TGCGCCAGCACCCTCTACTCAAGCGGGGGGGCAGGATACAATGAGCAGTTCTTC. Together with reference TRBV5-1 and TRBJ2-1, the CDR3 gives the full variable domain: KAGVTQTPRYLIKTRGQQVTLSCSPISGHRSVSWYQQTPGQGLQFLFEYFSETQRNKGNFPGRFSGRQFSNSRSEMNVSTLELGDSALYLCASTLYSSGGAGYNEQFFGPGTRLTVL.

The chain joins TRBV2 to TRBJ2-3; D remains ambiguous. This CDR3 comprises 11 residues. Germline V lookup: CDR1 SNHLY, CDR2 FYNNEI. The V gene lost 9 bases and the J gene lost 6 bases, with 10 bases spanning the gap. CDR3 region: CARSTRDTQYF. The DNA for the CDR3 is TGTGCCAGGAGTACCAGGGATACGCAGTATTTT.

The chain carries TRBV19 and TRBJ2-2; TRBD2 aligns across 7 bases. CDR3 size: 15 residues. Germline V CDR1 and CDR2: LNHDA, SQIVND (reference sequence). V trimming: 6 bases; J trimming: 3 bases; junction bases outside the gene matches: 7. The CDR3 DNA sequence: TGTGCCAGTAGAGAGCGGGATATGTACACCGGGGAGCTGTTTTTT. It encodes CASRERDMYTGELFF. The full variable domain, completed using reference TRBV19 and TRBJ2-2, is DGGITQSPKYLFRKEGQNVTLSCEQNLNHDAMYWYRQDPGQGLRLIYYSQIVNDFQKGDIAEGYSVSREKKESFPLTVTSAQKNPTAFYLCASRERDMYTGELFFGEGSRLTVL.